A single sample gave rise to the 8 T cell receptor beta chains below, sequenced in a study of cytomegalovirus exposure and HLA in healthy donors. The PCR had 60 Vbeta and 13 Jbeta primers. The table came from immunoSEQ multiplex PCR; TCRdb's copy has only in-frame clones and leaves some out. Found here are 100,000 to 130,000 clones, 65% to 80% of them singletons; the top ten hold 4.2%. The sequencing input was PBMCs. The source of these receptors is a male donor in good health and CMV-seronegative.

The CDR3 region is CASSLVRLAGGYNEQFF. In DNA form, the CDR3 reads TGTGCCAGCAGCTTAGTAAGGCTAGCGGGAGGGTACAATGAGCAGTTCTTC. The V and J genes are TRBV7-8 and TRBJ2-1; 12 bases are shared with TRBD2. V dropped 1 base and J dropped 4; count of bases not matched to a gene: 5. The length of the CDR3 is 17 residues. The germline V gene has CDR1 SGHVS and CDR2 FQNEAQ.

The J gene is TRBJ1-1, the V gene TRBV29-1; 9 bases fit TRBD1. V lost 6 bases to trimming and J lost 3 bases; unmatched junction nucleotides: 8. Germline assignment: CDR1 SQVTM and CDR2 ANQGSEA. The CDR3 is 14 amino acids. CDR3 bases: TGCAGCGTGACACAGGGGGCGCGATACACTGAAGCTTTCTTT. Protein product: CSVTQGARYTEAFF.

The rearrangement links TRBV7-2 to TRBJ2-3, with D possibly matching TRBD2 (6 bases). The V gene lost 7 bases and the J gene lost 1 base, with 18 bases spanning the gap. Per the germline V gene, CDR1 is SGHTA and CDR2 is FQGNSA. This CDR3 comprises 16 residues. The DNA of the CDR3 is TGTGCCAGCACCCGAGCCGCACTAGCTGGCACAGATACGCAGTATTTT. Encoded protein: CASTRAALAGTDTQYF.

This clone appeared a single time. This rearrangement joins TRBV7-8 to TRBJ1-1, with unresolved D. The CDR3 has 13 residues. The germline gives CDR1 SGHVS, CDR2 FQNEAQ. V lost 5 bases and J lost 1, with 8 bases in between. CDR3 DNA: TGTGCCAGCAGCCCTCACAAGAACACTGAAGCTTTCTTT. Translation: CASSPHKNTEAFF.

The V and J genes are TRBV7-9 and TRBJ1-1; perhaps TRBD1 as D (6 bases). Between the trimmed V and J ends, which lost 5 bases and 6 bases, there was a span of 10 bases. The CDR3 extends over 12 amino acids. Germline CDR1 is SEHNR and CDR2 is FQNEAQ (reference sequence). CDR3 sequence: CASSLGQPEAFF. For the CDR3, the DNA is TGTGCCAGCAGCCTTGGACAGCCTGAAGCTTTCTTT.

The chain has TRBV6-6 and TRBJ2-7; D may be TRBD1 (6 bases). The germline V gene has CDR1 MNHNY and CDR2 SVGAGI (reference sequence). This CDR3 comprises 15 residues. V was clipped by 7 bases and J by 3 bases, with 19 bases between them. This CDR3 is CASKTGQGIRYEQYF. CDR3 DNA sequence: TGTGCCAGCAAAACGGGGCAGGGGATTCGCTACGAGCAGTACTTC.

This clone was detected only a few times. This chain connects TRBV10-2 to TRBJ1-5; unclear D gene. The ends were cut back, 7 bases at V and 0 bases at J, with 7 bases in the middle. CDR1 and CDR2 from the germline V gene are WSHSY and SAAADI. The CDR3 covers 13 residues. Here the CDR3 reads CASTRYSNQPQHF. The CDR3 DNA reads TGCGCCAGCACTCGGTATAGCAATCAGCCCCAGCATTTT.

This clone was seen only a few times. The CDR3 coding sequence is TGTGCCAGCAGCCGATCAAGACAGGAAAACACCATATATTTT. Translated, it gives CASSRSRQENTIYF. The chain combines TRBV4-2 with TRBJ1-3; perhaps TRBD1 as D (6 bases). The CDR3 runs to 14 residues. The V and J ends lost 4 bases and 6 bases respectively, with 13 bases between them. Looked up from germline, CDR1 is LGHNA and CDR2 is YNFKEQ.